Below, one TCR beta chain is given with its context. This record belongs to a study of blood T cell repertoires in COVID-19. The table came from immunoSEQ multiplex PCR; TCRdb's copy has only in-frame clones and leaves some out. Counted here are approximately 470,000 clones, roughly 87% occurring once; the ten biggest clones make up about 0.75%. Per the germline V gene, CDR1 is MDHEN and CDR2 is SYDVKM. Between the trimmed V and J ends, which lost 10 bases and 7 bases, there was a span of 16 bases. This CDR3 has 12 residues. The receptor's source is a woman aged 18 to 35 who had recovered from COVID-19. The chain recombines TRBV28 with TRBJ1-1, with D uncertain. Sequenced material: PBMCs or T cells enriched from blood (not recorded which). The CDR3 DNA follows: TGTGCCACCAGGTTACTACTTAATGAAGCTTTCTTT. It specifies CATRLLLNEAFF.